Each of the 18 T cell receptor beta chains below was sequenced from the same sample in a study of radiotherapy plus CTLA-4 blockade in lung cancer. Some clones are missing from TCRdb's copy, which holds only in-frame ones; the method was immunoSEQ multiplex PCR. Altogether tens of thousands of clones are present, about three quarters being singletons, with the ten largest covering 3% to 4%. This material consisted of peripheral blood, taken from a patient treated with radiotherapy plus ipilimumab. These receptors all stem from a human donor with non-small cell lung cancer who had a complete response to radiotherapy plus ipilimumab.

V usage is TRBV5-7 and J usage is TRBJ1-5; tentatively, D is TRBD1 (5 bases). TRBV5-7 is designated an ORF whose function remains uncertain. V was pared by 3 bases and J by 2 bases, with 12 bases between. The CDR3 runs 15 residues. The CDR3 here is CASSSVTGGNQPQHF. CDR3 in DNA: TGTGCCAGCAGCTCGGTAACGGGGGGCAATCAGCCCCAGCATTTT.

This clone showed up just once. CDR3 DNA: TGTGCCAGTGGGGACAGCTGGGCCAACGTCCTGACTTTC. Protein sequence: CASGDSWANVLTF. This chain connects TRBV19 to TRBJ2-6; 7 positions agree with TRBD1. CDR1 is LNHDA and CDR2 is SQIVND in the germline V gene (reference sequence). The CDR3 spans 13 residues. V gave up 8 bases and J gave up 5 bases; unmatched junction bases: 3.

The CDR3 DNA is TGTGCCAGCAGTGGACTCTTCGGACAGGGTGAGAGCTACACCTTC. Amino acids: CASSGLFGQGESYTF. The chain couples TRBV6-1 to TRBJ1-2; the match to TRBD1 covers 8 bases. The CDR3 runs to 15 residues. Germline lookup yields CDR1 MNHNS and CDR2 SASEGT. The V and J ends lost 4 bases and 9 bases, in that order; junction bases with no gene match: 13.

A note on this clone: A read error may produce the germline difference seen at one junction end. Within the sample, other DNA sequences also encode this same CDR3. The V call is TRBV7-9, the J call TRBJ1-6; maybe TRBD1 (6 bases). The CDR3 is 17 amino acids. Germline V gene sequence: CDR1 SEHNR, CDR2 FQNEAQ (reference sequence). CDR3 sequence: CASSSQGGTLNNSPLHF. In DNA, the CDR3 is TGTGCCAGCAGCTCTCAGGGTGGGACACTTAATAATTCACCCCTCCACTTC. The entire variable domain, with the rest obtained from reference TRBV7-9 and TRBJ1-6, is as follows: DTGVSQNPRHKITKRGQNVTFRCDPISEHNRLYWYRQTLGQGPEFLTYFQNEAQLEKSRLLSDRFSAERPKGSFSTLEIQRTEQGDSAMYLCASSSQGGTLNNSPLHFGNGTRLTVT.

The chain recombines TRBV18 with TRBJ2-5; D is perhaps TRBD1 (5 bases). Germline values: CDR1 KGHSH, CDR2 LQKENI. The CDR3 totals 15 residues. The V end lost 0 bases, the J end lost 2 bases, and 10 bases lay between the germline ends. The CDR3 coding sequence is TGTGCCAGCTCACCACCGGGGCGGATGCAAGAGACCCAGTACTTC. Its translation is CASSPPGRMQETQYF. Full variable domain (remainder filled in from reference TRBV18 and TRBJ2-5): NAGVMQNPRHLVRRRGQEARLRCSPMKGHSHVYWYRQLPEEGLKFMVYLQKENIIDESGMPKERFSAEFPKEGPSILRIQQVVRGDSAAYFCASSPPGRMQETQYFGPGTRLLVL.

J is TRBJ1-3 and V is TRBV11-2, with D possibly matching TRBD1 (5 bases). The germline CDR1 and CDR2 sequences are SGHAT and FQNNGV. V lost 5 bases to trimming and J lost 1 base, with 18 bases between them. The CDR3 is 17 amino acids. The CDR3 DNA reads TGTGCCAGCAGCCGAACCGCCGCAGGGCCTTCTGGAAACACCATATATTTT. This translates into CASSRTAAGPSGNTIYF.

This chain joins TRBV7-3 and TRBJ1-2, with 9 bases that match TRBD1. There are 13 residues in the CDR3. Germline CDR1 is SGHTA and CDR2 is FQGTGA. After removal of 6 bases from V and 10 bases from J, the junction contained 9 bases not matched to a gene. Written as DNA, the CDR3 is TGTGCCAGCAGTCGGGGACAGGGATTTGCCTACACCTTC. Its translation: CASSRGQGFAYTF.

This rearrangement joins TRBV11-3 to TRBJ2-2; TRBD2 matches 10 bases. Per the germline V gene, CDR1 is SGHNT and CDR2 is YENEEA. V lost 5 bases and J lost 0; bases outside the gene matches: 15. This CDR3 comprises 20 residues. The CDR3, as DNA: TGTGCCAGCAGCCCCTCCCTAGCGGGGGTCCTTCCTTCGAACACCGGGGAGCTGTTTTTT. Translated, it gives CASSPSLAGVLPSNTGELFF.

The chain carries TRBV19 and TRBJ2-2, with TRBD1 identical over 9 bases. V lost 0 bases and J lost 5; bases outside the gene matches: 1. CDR3 length: 15 residues. CDR1 is LNHDA, CDR2 SQIVND, per germline (reference sequence). The CDR3 coding sequence is TGTGCCAGTAGTATAGAAGGGACAGGGACCGGGGAGCTGTTTTTT. It encodes CASSIEGTGTGELFF.

This chain joins TRBV2 and TRBJ1-3; 7 bases are shared with TRBD1. Per the germline V gene, CDR1 is SNHLY and CDR2 is FYNNEI. The CDR3 has 15 amino acids. V shed 7 bases, J shed 7 bases, and the junction held 13 bases outside the gene matches. CDR3 amino acids: CASKSPGGFVNTIYF. The DNA of the CDR3 is TGTGCCAGCAAAAGCCCAGGGGGTTTCGTGAACACCATATATTTT.

The V and J genes are TRBV4-3 and TRBJ2-5; D is ambiguous. Near its end, the DNA agrees better with TRBJ2-7, so the J call may be wrong. The CDR3 extends over 13 amino acids. Per the germline V gene, CDR1 is LGHNA and CDR2 is YSLEER. CDR3 coding DNA: TGCGCCAGCAGCCAAGAGGCAGGCTACGAGCAGTACTTC. Its protein product is CASSQEAGYEQYF.

The chain links TRBV6-6 to TRBJ1-2; D is possibly TRBD1 (6 bases). The germline V gene has CDR1 MNHNY and CDR2 SVGAGI (reference sequence). V gave up 7 bases and J gave up 6 bases, with 18 bases separating them. The CDR3 is 14 amino acids. This CDR3 is CASIKTGLGHGYTF. As DNA, the CDR3 is TGTGCCAGCATTAAGACAGGCCTCGGTCATGGCTACACCTTC.

The V call is TRBV19, the J call TRBJ2-1, with 12 bases that match TRBD2. V was pared by 3 bases and J by 2 bases, with 2 bases of the junction left unmatched. The CDR3 spans 16 residues. The germline V gene encodes CDR1 LNHDA and CDR2 SQIVND (reference sequence). Here the CDR3 reads CASSIGLAGPYNEQFF. Written as DNA, the CDR3 is TGTGCCAGTAGTATCGGACTAGCGGGACCCTACAATGAGCAGTTCTTC.

The chain combines TRBV11-2 with TRBJ1-6; D may be TRBD1 (6 bases). V was cut by 5 bases and J by 11 bases, with 16 bases left in between. The CDR3 runs to 14 residues. Germline loops: CDR1 SGHAT, CDR2 FQNNGV. CDR3 DNA: TGTGCCAGCAGCCCAACAGGGATAAGTGCACCCCTCCACTTT. It translates to CASSPTGISAPLHF.

CDR3 residues: CASSRAGTGNSPLHF. DNA for the CDR3: TGCGCCAGCAGCAGAGCCGGGACAGGGAATTCACCCCTCCACTTT. The rearrangement joins TRBV5-1 to TRBJ1-6; 9 nucleotides agree with TRBD1. The V and J ends lost 4 bases and 7 bases, in that order; junction bases with no gene match: 6. Germline CDR1 reads SGHRS; CDR2 reads YFSETQ. The CDR3 is made up of 15 amino acids.

This CDR3 is CASSLYTGELFF. The CDR3 DNA reads as TGTGCCAGCAGCCTCTACACCGGGGAGCTGTTTTTT. The chain uses TRBV7-2 and TRBJ2-2; no firm D call. The length of the CDR3 is 12 residues. Germline CDR1 SGHTA, CDR2 FQGNSA. V lost 5 bases and J lost 3, with 4 bases in between. Together with reference TRBV7-2 and TRBJ2-2, the CDR3 gives the full variable domain: GAGVSQSPSNKVTEKGKDVELRCDPISGHTALYWYRQSLGQGLEFLIYFQGNSAPDKSGLPSDRFSAERTGGSVSTLTIQRTQQEDSAVYLCASSLYTGELFFGEGSRLTVL.

The chain recombines TRBV29-1 with TRBJ1-2; possible D gene TRBD1, 6 bases. V was clipped by 7 bases and J by 4 bases, with 13 bases between them. This CDR3 contains 12 residues. CDR1 is SQVTM and CDR2 is ANQGSEA in the germline V gene. The DNA of the CDR3 is TGCAGCGCAGGGGATCAGGGCTATGGCTACACCTTC. As protein: CSAGDQGYGYTF.

The chain links TRBV15 to TRBJ2-7; D ambiguous. The V end was cut by 4 bases, the J end by 4 bases, with 8 bases between. Per germline, CDR1 LNHNV and CDR2 YYDKDF (reference sequence). CDR3 length equals 12 residues. The CDR3 loop is CATSIAGYEQYF. The CDR3 DNA is TGTGCCACCAGCATCGCCGGTTACGAGCAGTACTTC.